This entry lists 23 T cell receptor beta chains sequenced from one sample in a study of blood T cell repertoires in COVID-19. Clones were sequenced by immunoSEQ multiplex PCR, and TCRdb holds only the in-frame ones, with some missing. The sample contains some 110,000 clones, approximately 90% of which appear only once. The source material was peripheral blood. The receptors were sampled from a human donor in a cohort sampled during active COVID-19.

This chain connects TRBV28 to TRBJ2-5, with 7 bases matching TRBD1. V was pared by 3 bases and J by 2 bases, with 15 bases of the junction left unmatched. In germline, CDR1 is MDHEN, CDR2 SYDVKM. This CDR3 has 18 amino acids. The CDR3 region has the DNA TGTGCCAGCAGTTTGCCCACCCTTTGGGACAGCGCACAAGAGACCCAGTACTTC. It is translated as CASSLPTLWDSAQETQYF.

This chain joins TRBV4-1 and TRBJ2-1; 10 bases are shared with TRBD1. After removal of 0 bases from V and 8 bases from J, the junction contained 10 bases not matched to a gene. CDR1 is MGHRA, CDR2 YSYEKL, per germline. The CDR3 consists of 17 residues. CDR3 DNA sequence: TGCGCCAGCAGCCAAGATGGGGGGACAGGGGCAACCCATGAGCAGTTCTTC. The encoded protein is CASSQDGGTGATHEQFF.

The chain employs TRBV7-9 and TRBJ2-5; weak D call: TRBD2 (6 bases). V lost 2 bases and J 4 bases, leaving 11 bases between the germline ends. CDR1 and CDR2 from the germline V gene are SEHNR and FQNEAQ (reference sequence). The CDR3 spans 14 residues. The CDR3 region has the DNA TGTGCCAGCAGCTTATCGAACGGGGGAGAGACCCAGTACTTC. Translating gives CASSLSNGGETQYF.

V and J are TRBV10-1 and TRBJ1-1, with TRBD1 matching 7 bases. Trimming cost V 9 bases and J 1 base; bases outside gene matches: 5. There are 13 residues in the CDR3. CDR1 is WNHNN and CDR2 is SYGVQD in the germline V gene (reference sequence). The CDR3 protein is CASQGQTNTEAFF. As DNA, the CDR3 is TGCGCCAGTCAGGGACAGACGAACACTGAAGCTTTCTTT.

This clone was counted once. This chain joins TRBV6-6 and TRBJ2-1; TRBD2 is a possible D gene (6 bases). Germline loops: CDR1 MNHNY, CDR2 SVGAGI (reference sequence). V dropped 8 bases and J dropped 6 bases, with 11 bases sitting between them. CDR3 length: 12 amino acids. The CDR3 DNA reads TGTGCCAGCGGGAGGCCGCCCAATGAGCAGTTCTTC. Translation: CASGRPPNEQFF.

The rearrangement links TRBV18 to TRBJ1-5; 10 bases map to TRBD1. The germline CDR1 and CDR2 sequences are KGHSH and LQKENI. V trimming: 3 bases; J trimming: 4 bases; junction bases outside the gene matches: 6. The CDR3 totals 16 residues. The CDR3 is CASSPTGGANNQPQHF. CDR3 DNA: TGTGCCAGCTCACCGACAGGGGGCGCGAATAATCAGCCCCAGCATTTT.

This chain joins TRBV5-1 and TRBJ2-3; 9 positions agree with TRBD1. The CDR3 runs 15 residues. Germline assignment: CDR1 SGHRS and CDR2 YFSETQ. Trimming cost V 3 bases and J 3 bases; bases outside gene matches: 5. The CDR3 DNA reads as TGCGCCAGCAGCTGGGGGACAGGGCCTACAGATACGCAGTATTTT. This translates into CASSWGTGPTDTQYF.

The rearrangement joins TRBV11-2 to TRBJ1-6; weak D call: TRBD1 (6 bases). Germline values: CDR1 SGHAT, CDR2 FQNNGV. Trimming removed 0 bases at V and 8 bases at J, with 11 bases between. The CDR3 runs to 15 residues. The CDR3 region has the DNA TGTGCCAGCAGCTTAGAGCCAGGGGATCATTCACCCCTCCACTTT. Protein sequence: CASSLEPGDHSPLHF.

J is TRBJ1-6 and V is TRBV4-1, with TRBD1 matching 7 bases. CDR3 size: 17 residues. Germline values: CDR1 MGHRA, CDR2 YSYEKL. Trimming took 3 bases from V and 0 from J; bases not matched to a gene: 5. The CDR3 loop is CASSHPGTVSYNSPLHF. CDR3 DNA sequence: TGCGCCAGCAGCCACCCAGGGACAGTCTCCTATAATTCACCCCTCCACTTT.

CDR3: CAISGASGGDYEQYF. The CDR3 nucleotides read TGTGCCATCAGTGGAGCTAGCGGGGGGGACTACGAGCAGTACTTC. The rearrangement links TRBV10-3 to TRBJ2-7; 12 bases agree with TRBD2. The V gene's germline CDR1 is ENHRY and CDR2 SYGVKD. The CDR3 is made up of 15 amino acids. After removal of 4 bases from V and 3 bases from J, the junction contained 4 bases not matched to a gene.

The chain is built from TRBV5-5 and TRBJ2-1; maybe TRBD2 (5 bases). Deletions cut 5 bases from V and 1 base from J, with 10 bases between. The CDR3 spans 14 residues. Germline V lookup: CDR1 SGHKS, CDR2 YYEKEE (reference sequence). CDR3 sequence: CASSLTSSYNEQFF. DNA for the CDR3: TGTGCCAGCAGTCTCACTAGTTCCTACAATGAGCAGTTCTTC.

CDR3: CASDPGLGSNEQFF. The CDR3 region has the DNA TGTGCCAGTGACCCAGGACTAGGATCCAATGAGCAGTTCTTC. The chain joins TRBV19 to TRBJ2-1; 7 nucleotides align to TRBD2. This CDR3 has 14 amino acids. Germline lookup yields CDR1 LNHDA and CDR2 SQIVND (reference sequence). Trimming removed 8 bases from V and 6 bases from J; junction bases left unmatched: 10.

The rearrangement joins TRBV21-1 to TRBJ1-5. TRBV21-1 is a pseudogene segment. This CDR3 contains 13 residues. The CDR3 reads CASSKGRGWPQHF. The CDR3 region has the DNA TGTGCCAGCAGCAAAGGAAGAGGATGGCCCCAGCATTTT.

The rearrangement uses TRBV7-2 and TRBJ2-7; D may be TRBD2 (6 bases). The CDR3 has 15 residues. The V gene lost 4 bases and the J gene lost 8 bases, with 21 bases spanning the gap. Germline V gene data show CDR1 as SGHTA and CDR2 as FQGNSA. CDR3 in amino acids: CASSSRLGPFYKQYF. Here the CDR3 DNA reads TGTGCCAGCAGCTCGCGACTAGGGCCCTTTTACAAGCAGTACTTC.

V gene TRBV7-8 combines with J gene TRBJ1-2; D ambiguous. This CDR3 contains 14 residues. Germline V CDR1 and CDR2: SGHVS, FQNEAQ. V was shortened by 4 bases and J by 4 bases, with 13 bases between the two germline ends. The CDR3 here is CASSSRLQSYGYTF. The CDR3 region has the DNA TGTGCCAGCAGCTCTAGACTTCAATCCTATGGCTACACCTTC.

The V gene is TRBV13, the J gene TRBJ2-7, with 8 bases matching TRBD2. V lost 6 bases to trimming and J lost 3 bases; unmatched junction nucleotides: 10. There are 15 residues in the CDR3. Germline values: CDR1 PRHDT, CDR2 FYEKMQ (reference sequence). The CDR3 DNA sequence: TGTGCCAGCAGTTCGCCCGGGACTAGTGGCTACGAGCAGTACTTC. Protein product: CASSSPGTSGYEQYF.

The V call is TRBV20-1, the J call TRBJ1-1; D gene ambiguous. Germline V gene lookup returns CDR1 DFQATT and CDR2 SNEGSKA (reference sequence). Trimming removed 7 bases at V and 5 bases at J, with 11 bases between. This CDR3 spans 11 amino acids. The DNA for the CDR3 is TGCAGTGTCTTGCCGGGGACTGAAGCTTTCTTT. This codes for CSVLPGTEAFF.

This chain uses TRBV3-1 (or the pseudogene TRBV3-2) with TRBJ2-3; 7 bases are a match to TRBD2. Germline lookup yields CDR1 LGHDT and CDR2 YNNKEL (reference sequence). The CDR3 length is 14 residues. J lost 6 bases, V lost 4 bases, and 7 bases had no gene match. The DNA of the CDR3 is TGTGCCAGCAGCCCGGCGGGAGCTGGGGATACGCAGTATTTT. Its translation is CASSPAGAGDTQYF.

This chain connects TRBV19 to TRBJ1-1; 8 bases match TRBD1. CDR1 is LNHDA, CDR2 SQIVND, per germline (reference sequence). The trim removed 5 bases at V and 3 bases at J, leaving 2 bases unmatched. The length of the CDR3 is 13 residues. The CDR3 DNA follows: TGTGCCAGTAGTGAACAGGGGGACACTGAAGCTTTCTTT. It specifies CASSEQGDTEAFF.

This rearrangement joins TRBV19 to TRBJ2-7, with 11 nucleotides matching TRBD2. J gave up 5 bases and V 5 bases, and 11 bases lay outside the gene matches. Germline V lookup: CDR1 LNHDA, CDR2 SQIVND (reference sequence). The CDR3 loop spans 16 amino acids. The CDR3 bases are TGTGCCAGTAGTGCCAGGCTACTAGCGGGAGCCAACGAGCAGTACTTC. It is translated as CASSARLLAGANEQYF.

This clone was counted a single time. This sequence joins TRBV19 and TRBJ2-3; D is possibly TRBD2 (6 bases). Germline-derived CDR1 and CDR2 are LNHDA and SQIVND (reference sequence). CDR3 size: 16 residues. V was shortened by 3 bases and J by 8 bases, with 21 bases between the two germline ends. CDR3 residues: CASSIGDSSSGRTQYF. CDR3 coding DNA: TGTGCCAGTAGTATCGGGGACTCTTCGTCGGGGCGTACGCAGTATTTT.

V usage is TRBV6-5 and J usage is TRBJ1-2, with 7 positions matching TRBD1. Germline CDR1 is MNHEY and CDR2 is SVGAGI. V trimming: 7 bases; J trimming: 7 bases; junction bases outside the gene matches: 6. This CDR3 is built from 12 residues. CDR3 bases: TGTGCCAGCACAGGGGGGTTGGGTGGCTACACCTTC. It translates to CASTGGLGGYTF.

This chain uses TRBV28 with TRBJ2-3; 9 bases line up with TRBD2. The germline V gene encodes CDR1 MDHEN and CDR2 SYDVKM. Losses at the gene ends were 3 bases for V and 4 bases for J; bases not matched to a gene: 5. There are 15 residues in the CDR3. The CDR3 reads CASSLFAGGSDTQYF. CDR3 sequence (DNA): TGTGCCAGCAGTTTGTTCGCGGGAGGGTCAGATACGCAGTATTTT.